The 32 T cell receptor beta chains listed next were all sequenced from one sample in a study of T cells in Graves' hyperthyroidism and ophthalmopathy. Using RNA transcripts as the source, TCR beta CDR3 regions were amplified. First-round RT-PCR targeting the TCR CDR3 was performed with the HTBI primer set. TCRdb reanalysed the multiplex PCR reads using MiXCR and keeps one entry per CDR3 protein. The sample lists hundreds of thousands of distinct CDR3 sequences, around 15% occurring once. The sample comprised blood. The source of these receptors is a woman aged 25 to 45 with Graves' hyperthyroidism.

This clonotype was observed a handful of times. This could be a read error, since a much larger clone is one nucleotide away. The rearrangement joins TRBV3-1 to TRBJ2-7; D not resolved. The CDR3 is 12 residues long. Per germline, CDR1 LGHDT and CDR2 YNNKEL (reference sequence). V lost 7 bases, J lost 6 bases, and 13 bases lay in between. The CDR3 DNA reads as TGTGCCAGCATCCTTACCATAGGCGAGCAGTACTTC. Translation: CASILTIGEQYF.

In its sample, this clonotype was seen many times. The chain recombines TRBV7-2 with TRBJ1-1; D unclear. The CDR3 spans 13 residues. Deletions cut 5 bases from V and 0 bases from J, with 7 bases between. In germline, CDR1 is SGHTA, CDR2 FQGNSA. The CDR3 DNA follows: TGTGCCAGCAGCACAGACGTGAACACTGAAGCTTTCTTT. This gives the protein CASSTDVNTEAFF.

The chain is built from TRBV27 and TRBJ1-5; 7 bases align to TRBD1. CDR1 is MNHEY, CDR2 SMNVEV, per germline (reference sequence). J gave up 4 bases and V 11 bases, and 8 bases lay outside the gene matches. The length of the CDR3 is 13 residues. This CDR3 is CASGTAVNQPQHF. DNA of the CDR3: TGTGCCTCCGGGACAGCTGTAAATCAGCCCCAGCATTTT.

Many counts were recorded for this clonotype. The gene calls are TRBV28 and TRBJ2-1, with TRBD1 matching over 8 bases. CDR1 is MDHEN, CDR2 SYDVKM, per germline. This CDR3 region has 15 residues. The junction had 8 bases not matched to a gene; V was cut back by 6 bases and J by 4 bases. The CDR3: CASREGDRRYNEQFF. The CDR3 DNA follows: TGTGCCAGCAGGGAAGGGGACAGGCGATACAATGAGCAGTTCTTC.

The gene calls are TRBV12-3 or TRBV12-4 and TRBJ1-1; no definite D call. The CDR3 covers 12 residues. V was pared by 7 bases and J by 7 bases, with 13 bases between. The CDR3, as DNA: TGTGCCAGCAAGGCGTCCGGGAGTGAAGCTTTCTTT. Translated, it gives CASKASGSEAFF.

This clonotype was observed a single time. The gene calls are TRBV11-2 and TRBJ2-7; maybe TRBD1 (5 bases). V was clipped by 1 base and J by 3 bases, with 10 bases between them. Germline loops: CDR1 SGHAT, CDR2 FQNNGV. There are 14 residues in the CDR3. CDR3 sequence (DNA): TGTGCCAGCAGCTTAGGACAGTACGGCTACGAGCAGTACTTC. Residues: CASSLGQYGYEQYF. Variable domain in full (rest from reference TRBV11-2 and TRBJ2-7): EAGVAQSPRYKIIEKRQSVAFWCNPISGHATLYWYQQILGQGPKLLIQFQNNGVVDDSQLPKDRFSAERLKGVDSTLKIQPAKLEDSAVYLCASSLGQYGYEQYFGPGTRLTVT.

This clonotype was detected ten times or more. The V call is TRBV11-2, the J call TRBJ1-3, with 7 bases identical to TRBD1. CDR1 is SGHAT, CDR2 FQNNGV, per germline. V was pared by 8 bases and J by 4 bases, with 8 bases of the junction left unmatched. CDR3 length: 14 residues. The CDR3 DNA follows: TGTGCCAGCTCAGGGGGACGTAGAGGAAACACCATATATTTT. It translates to CASSGGRRGNTIYF.

Only a few counts were recorded for this clonotype. The CDR3 reads CASSQLSGTYEQYF. The DNA for the CDR3 is TGTGCCAGCAGCCAACTGAGCGGTACCTACGAGCAGTACTTC. The chain is built from TRBV7-2 and TRBJ2-7, with TRBD2 as a possible D gene (5 bases). The CDR3 runs to 14 residues. The germline CDR1 and CDR2 sequences are SGHTA and FQGNSA. Trimming removed 5 bases from V and 2 bases from J, with 13 bases in between.

The gene calls are TRBV12-5 and TRBJ2-5, with 8 bases fitting TRBD1. V trimming: 6 bases; J trimming: 4 bases; junction bases outside the gene matches: 7. In germline, CDR1 is LGHNT, CDR2 FRNRAP. The length of the CDR3 is 14 residues. The CDR3 spells CASGPRTGGETQYF. The DNA of the CDR3 is TGTGCTAGTGGCCCTAGAACAGGGGGAGAGACCCAGTACTTC.

The J gene is TRBJ1-3, the V gene TRBV2; a weak D match, TRBD1 (5 bases). Germline-derived CDR1 and CDR2 are SNHLY and FYNNEI. V gave up 4 bases and J gave up 0 bases, with 13 bases separating them. The CDR3 contains 16 residues. This chain's CDR3 is CASSATTGASGNTIYF. CDR3 DNA: TGTGCCAGCAGTGCAACCACAGGAGCCTCTGGAAACACCATATATTTT.

Notes on this clonotype: This may arise from a read error, as a much more abundant clone is one base away. The rearrangement links TRBV20-1 to TRBJ2-7; D might be TRBD1 (5 bases). The CDR3 covers 12 residues. The V gene's germline CDR1 is DFQATT and CDR2 SNEGSKA (reference sequence). CDR3 bases: TGCGGTGCACTAACAGGCTCCTACGAGCAGTACTTC. Translating gives CGALTGSYEQYF.

This clonotype has just a few counts. This sequence joins TRBV6-5 and TRBJ2-2; no clear D gene. Trimming removed 1 base at V and 4 bases at J, with 13 bases between. This CDR3 has 16 amino acids. The germline CDR1 and CDR2 sequences are MNHEY and SVGAGI. The chain's CDR3 is CASSYWAEPPTGELFF. DNA of the CDR3: TGTGCCAGCAGTTACTGGGCAGAACCTCCCACCGGGGAGCTGTTTTTT.

The V gene is TRBV7-2, the J gene TRBJ2-3; 10 nucleotides line up with TRBD1. The CDR3 extends over 15 amino acids. Losses at the gene ends were 5 bases for V and 3 bases for J; bases not matched to a gene: 5. CDR1 is SGHTA, CDR2 FQGNSA, per germline. CDR3 amino acids: CASSQDRGLTDTQYF. In DNA, the CDR3 is TGTGCCAGCAGCCAAGACAGGGGGCTAACAGATACGCAGTATTTT.

There are many counts of this clonotype. The chain recombines TRBV3-1 with TRBJ2-7; 9 nucleotides align to TRBD2. Germline assignment: CDR1 LGHDT and CDR2 YNNKEL (reference sequence). The CDR3 runs to 13 residues. With V trimmed by 5 bases and J by 7 bases, 6 bases remained unmatched. The CDR3 loop is CASSGTSWLEQYF. The CDR3, as DNA: TGTGCCAGCAGCGGGACTAGCTGGTTGGAGCAGTACTTC.

The V call is TRBV20-1, the J call TRBJ1-2, with 7 nucleotides matching TRBD1. The CDR3 has 13 amino acids. The junction had 6 bases not matched to a gene; V was cut back by 4 bases and J by 4 bases. The germline V gene encodes CDR1 DFQATT and CDR2 SNEGSKA (reference sequence). The CDR3 bases are TGCAGTGCTATAGCGGGACAGTTCTATGGCTACACCTTC. Protein sequence: CSAIAGQFYGYTF.

This clonotype was detected many times. The rearrangement links TRBV28 to TRBJ1-1; 7 nucleotides align to TRBD1. The ends lost 6 bases at V and 4 bases at J; junction bases unmatched: 8. This CDR3 comprises 14 residues. The germline V gene has CDR1 MDHEN and CDR2 SYDVKM. CDR3 nucleotides: TGTGCCAGCAGGCTACGACAGGGATCCACTGAAGCTTTCTTT. Protein: CASRLRQGSTEAFF.

This chain connects TRBV20-1 to TRBJ2-1; 8 bases map to TRBD2. Germline CDR1 is DFQATT and CDR2 is SNEGSKA (reference sequence). The J segment lost 8 bases and the V segment lost 4 bases, leaving 10 bases of the junction unmatched. This CDR3 comprises 14 residues. The CDR3 protein is CSAKLGGRWDEQFF. CDR3 nucleotide sequence: TGCAGTGCTAAACTAGGCGGGAGGTGGGATGAGCAGTTCTTC.

This clonotype was seen a few times. The chain recombines TRBV11-3 with TRBJ2-2, with 7 bases identical to TRBD2. CDR1 is SGHNT and CDR2 is YENEEA in the germline V gene. The CDR3 loop spans 15 amino acids. With 8 bases clipped from V and 1 base from J, the junction kept 7 bases outside the gene matches. CDR3 bases: TGTGCCAGCGAGTTAGCGGGCCTGAACACCGGGGAGCTGTTTTTT. It specifies CASELAGLNTGELFF.

The J gene is TRBJ2-7, the V gene TRBV10-2, with D tentatively TRBD1 (5 bases). Trimming removed 7 bases from V and 1 base from J, with 14 bases in between. The CDR3 has 14 residues. Germline lookup yields CDR1 WSHSY and CDR2 SAAADI. The CDR3, as DNA: TGCGCCAGCACCTCAGGGATTATGTCCTACGAGCAGTACTTC. This sequence encodes CASTSGIMSYEQYF.

This sequence joins TRBV15 and TRBJ1-6, with D unresolved. Germline lookup yields CDR1 LNHNV and CDR2 YYDKDF (reference sequence). The CDR3 runs to 14 residues. V was shortened by 3 bases and J by 3 bases, with 6 bases between the two germline ends. The CDR3 protein is CATSRTVYNSPLHF. The CDR3 DNA reads as TGTGCCACCAGCAGGACGGTCTATAATTCACCCCTCCACTTT.

This clonotype was seen many times. The V gene is TRBV6-1, the J gene TRBJ2-1; 8 bases are a match to TRBD2. Germline V gene lookup returns CDR1 MNHNS and CDR2 SASEGT. With V trimmed by 10 bases and J by 0 bases, 5 bases remained unmatched. The CDR3 contains 14 residues. CDR3 nucleotide sequence: TGTGCCACCATGCGGGAGGTCTCCTACAATGAGCAGTTCTTC. This codes for CATMREVSYNEQFF.

There are many counts of this clonotype. The rearrangement links TRBV7-9 to TRBJ2-5; D is unclear. The V end was cut by 3 bases, the J end by 4 bases, with 9 bases between. The CDR3 contains 13 residues. The germline V gene has CDR1 SEHNR and CDR2 FQNEAQ (reference sequence). The CDR3, as DNA: TGTGCCAGCAGCTTTGGCCAGCTAGAGACCCAGTACTTC. Amino acid sequence: CASSFGQLETQYF.

This clonotype showed up many times. This chain connects TRBV6-2 or TRBV6-3 to TRBJ2-7, with 13 positions matching TRBD2. With V trimmed by 6 bases and J by 4 bases, 6 bases remained unmatched. The length of the CDR3 is 15 residues. Germline loops: CDR1 MNHEY, CDR2 SVGEGT. The CDR3 loop is CASSPGTSGIYEQYF. The CDR3 nucleotides read TGTGCCAGCAGCCCCGGGACTAGCGGGATTTACGAGCAGTACTTC.

This clonotype was found many times. The V call is TRBV10-3, the J call TRBJ1-2, with TRBD1 matching over 8 bases. Germline V gene data show CDR1 as ENHRY and CDR2 as SYGVKD. The CDR3 totals 14 residues. J gave up 4 bases and V 4 bases, and 5 bases lay outside the gene matches. The CDR3 region is CAISAGQDFYGYTF. The CDR3 DNA sequence: TGTGCCATCAGTGCGGGACAGGACTTCTATGGCTACACCTTC.

Ten or more counts support this clonotype. The chain combines TRBV11-2 with TRBJ2-5; tentative D call: TRBD1 (7 bases). The CDR3 runs to 15 residues. V gave up 5 bases and J gave up 5 bases, with 18 bases separating them. CDR1 SGHAT and CDR2 FQNNGV come from the germline V gene. As DNA, the CDR3 is TGTGCCAGCAGCCCTCAGGGGGGCCTGGGGGAGACCCAGTACTTC. This translates into CASSPQGGLGETQYF.

This clonotype has a count of ten or more. The J gene is TRBJ2-3, the V gene TRBV10-2, with D perhaps matching TRBD1 (6 bases). The CDR3 totals 14 residues. V lost 6 bases and J 2 bases, leaving 12 bases between the germline ends. CDR1 WSHSY and CDR2 SAAADI come from the germline V gene. In nucleotides, the CDR3 is TGCGCCAGCAGGACGAACAGGGACACAGATACGCAGTATTTT. Translated: CASRTNRDTDTQYF.

A few counts support this clonotype. The CDR3 protein is CASSDGTRSQPQHF. The CDR3 DNA sequence: TGTGCCAGCAGTGACGGGACCCGCAGTCAGCCCCAGCATTTT. The chain links TRBV2 to TRBJ1-5; D is possibly TRBD1 (5 bases). Germline V lookup: CDR1 SNHLY, CDR2 FYNNEI. V lost 3 bases, J lost 6 bases, and 12 bases lay in between. The CDR3 is 14 amino acids.

This clonotype was found many times. This chain joins TRBV12-3 or TRBV12-4 and TRBJ2-1; 8 positions agree with TRBD2. The CDR3 runs to 15 residues. J was trimmed by 5 bases and V by 2 bases; bases with no gene match: 5. The CDR3, as DNA: TGTGCCAGCAGTTTACTGGCGGGGGGCCACAATGAGCAGTTCTTC. It translates to CASSLLAGGHNEQFF.

V gene TRBV30 combines with J gene TRBJ2-3; D gene ambiguous. V was pared by 4 bases and J by 5 bases, with 7 bases between. The length of the CDR3 is 11 residues. Germline CDR1 is GTSNPN and CDR2 is SVGIG (reference sequence). CDR3 coding DNA: TGTGCCTGGATTCGTGGAGATACGCAGTATTTT. It is translated as CAWIRGDTQYF.

This clonotype was recorded a few times. This sequence joins TRBV3-1 and TRBJ2-1; 10 nucleotides line up with TRBD2. Germline CDR1 LGHDT, CDR2 YNNKEL (reference sequence). Trimming removed 0 bases from V and 7 bases from J; junction bases left unmatched: 9. This CDR3 contains 17 residues. CDR3 DNA sequence: TGTGCCAGCAGCCAAGAGACTATTAGCGGGAGGTTGAATGAGCAGTTCTTC. Encoded protein: CASSQETISGRLNEQFF.

This clonotype has at least ten counts. The V gene is TRBV6-1, the J gene TRBJ1-1; 10 positions agree with TRBD1. V shed 5 bases, J shed 9 bases, and the junction held 9 bases outside the gene matches. The CDR3 length is 14 residues. Germline V gene data show CDR1 as MNHNS and CDR2 as SASEGT. In DNA form, the CDR3 reads TGTGCCAGCAGTCCTCGGGACAGGGGATATCAAGCTTTCTTT. This codes for CASSPRDRGYQAFF.

This clonotype has a count of ten or more. The CDR3 region is CSAKRGGGYGYTF. CDR3 nucleotides: TGCAGTGCTAAGAGGGGAGGGGGCTATGGCTACACCTTC. J is TRBJ1-2 and V is TRBV20-1; TRBD1 is a possible D gene (6 bases). V was shortened by 4 bases and J by 4 bases, with 13 bases between the two germline ends. This CDR3 region has 13 residues. The germline CDR1 and CDR2 sequences are DFQATT and SNEGSKA (reference sequence).